This TCR beta chain came from a study of T cells in Graves' hyperthyroidism and ophthalmopathy. The study, taken as a whole, reports: Model predictions of ophthalmopathy came a median approximately 6.2 months before onset.

Uncontrolled infection, other autoimmune disease, pregnancy or lactation led to exclusion. A remark on this clonotype: Its antigen is unidentified.

V was trimmed by 6 bases and J by 4 bases, leaving 13 bases between them. This CDR3 spans 13 amino acids. Germline values: CDR1 SQVTM, CDR2 ANQGSEA. TCR beta CDR3 regions were amplified from RNA. In the first-round RT-PCR of the TCR CDR3, the HTBI primer set was used. One entry per CDR3 protein, called by TCRdb with MiXCR from the multiplex PCR reads. The sample holds around 520,000 distinct CDR3 sequences, approximately 15% seen once. This chain connects TRBV29-1 to TRBJ1-5, with TRBD1 as a possible D gene (5 bases). This TCR came from a woman under 30 with Graves' hyperthyroidism. The sequenced material came from blood. The CDR3 protein is CSVGGTNNQPQHF. The CDR3 DNA reads TGCAGCGTAGGCGGGACTAATAATCAGCCCCAGCATTTT. The complete variable domain, with remaining parts taken from reference TRBV29-1 and TRBJ1-5, reads SAVISQKPSRDICQRGTSLTIQCQVDSQVTMMFWYRQQPGQSLTLIATANQGSEATYESGFVIDKFPISRPNLTFSTLTVSNMSPEDSSIYLCSVGGTNNQPQHFGDGTRLSIL.